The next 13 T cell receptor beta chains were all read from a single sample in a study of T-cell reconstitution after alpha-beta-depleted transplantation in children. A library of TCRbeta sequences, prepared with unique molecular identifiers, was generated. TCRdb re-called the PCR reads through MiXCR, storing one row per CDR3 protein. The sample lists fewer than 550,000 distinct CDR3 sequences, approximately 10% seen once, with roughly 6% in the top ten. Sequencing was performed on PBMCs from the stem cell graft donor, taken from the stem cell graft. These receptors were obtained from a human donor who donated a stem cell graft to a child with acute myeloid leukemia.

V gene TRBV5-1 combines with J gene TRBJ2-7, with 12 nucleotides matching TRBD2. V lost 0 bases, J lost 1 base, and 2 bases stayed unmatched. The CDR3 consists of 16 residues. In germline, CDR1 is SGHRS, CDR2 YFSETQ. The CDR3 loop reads CASSLGLAGVSYEQYF. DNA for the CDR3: TGCGCCAGCAGCTTGGGACTAGCGGGAGTTTCCTACGAGCAGTACTTC.

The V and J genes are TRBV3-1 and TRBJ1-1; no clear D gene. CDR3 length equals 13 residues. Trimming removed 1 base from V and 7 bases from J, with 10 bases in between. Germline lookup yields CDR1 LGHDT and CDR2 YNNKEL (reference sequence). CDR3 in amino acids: CASSQAGTREAFF. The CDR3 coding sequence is TGTGCCAGCAGCCAAGCAGGTACACGTGAAGCTTTCTTT. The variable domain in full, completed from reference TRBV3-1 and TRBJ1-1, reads DTAVSQTPKYLVTQMGNDKSIKCEQNLGHDTMYWYKQDSKKFLKIMFSYNNKELIINETVPNRFSPKSPDKAHLNLHINSLELGDSAVYFCASSQAGTREAFFGQGTRLTVV.

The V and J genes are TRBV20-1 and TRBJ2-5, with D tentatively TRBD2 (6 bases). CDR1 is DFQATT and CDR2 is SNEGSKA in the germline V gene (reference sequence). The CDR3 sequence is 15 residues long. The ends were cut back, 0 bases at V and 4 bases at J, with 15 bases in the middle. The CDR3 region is CSARDQRGLSETQYF. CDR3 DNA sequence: TGCAGTGCTAGAGATCAACGGGGGTTGTCAGAGACCCAGTACTTC.

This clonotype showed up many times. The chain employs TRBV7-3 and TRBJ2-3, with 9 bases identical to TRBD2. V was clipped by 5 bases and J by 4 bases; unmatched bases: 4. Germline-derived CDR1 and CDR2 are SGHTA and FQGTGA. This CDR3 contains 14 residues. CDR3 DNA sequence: TGTGCCAGCAGCCTTAGCGGGGGATCAGATACGCAGTATTTT. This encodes CASSLSGGSDTQYF.

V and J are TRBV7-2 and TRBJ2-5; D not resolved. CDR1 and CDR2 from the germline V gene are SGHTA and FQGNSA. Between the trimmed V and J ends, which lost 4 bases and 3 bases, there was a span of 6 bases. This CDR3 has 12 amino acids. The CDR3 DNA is TGTGCCAGCAGCTCCTCGGAAGAGACCCAGTACTTC. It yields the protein CASSSSEETQYF.

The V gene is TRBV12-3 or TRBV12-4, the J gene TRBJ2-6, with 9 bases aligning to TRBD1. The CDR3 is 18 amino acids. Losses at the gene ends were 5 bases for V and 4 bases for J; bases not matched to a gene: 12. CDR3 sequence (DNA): TGTGCCAGCAGTAATACCGTAGGACAGGGGACCGGGGCCAACGTCCTGACTTTC. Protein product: CASSNTVGQGTGANVLTF.

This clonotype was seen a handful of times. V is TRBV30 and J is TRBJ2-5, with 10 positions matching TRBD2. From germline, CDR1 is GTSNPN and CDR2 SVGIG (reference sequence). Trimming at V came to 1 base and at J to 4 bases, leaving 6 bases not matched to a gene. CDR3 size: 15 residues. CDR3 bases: TGTGCCTGGAGTGGGACTAGCGGAGCGAGAGAGACCCAGTACTTC. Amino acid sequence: CAWSGTSGARETQYF.

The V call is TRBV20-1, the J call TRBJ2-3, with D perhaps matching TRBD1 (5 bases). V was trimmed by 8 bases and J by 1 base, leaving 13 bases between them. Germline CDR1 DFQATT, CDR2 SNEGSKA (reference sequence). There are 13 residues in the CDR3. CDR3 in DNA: TGCAGTACCCAGGGTACCGGCACAGATACGCAGTATTTT. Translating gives CSTQGTGTDTQYF.

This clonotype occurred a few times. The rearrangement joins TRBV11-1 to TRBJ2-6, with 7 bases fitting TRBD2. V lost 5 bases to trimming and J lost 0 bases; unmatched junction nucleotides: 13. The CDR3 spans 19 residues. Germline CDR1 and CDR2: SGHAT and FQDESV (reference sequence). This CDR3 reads CASSIIFGLAASGANVLTF. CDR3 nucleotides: TGTGCCAGCAGCATCATCTTCGGGCTAGCGGCCTCTGGGGCCAACGTCCTGACTTTC. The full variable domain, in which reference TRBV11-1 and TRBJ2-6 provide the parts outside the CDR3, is EAEVAQSPRYKITEKSQAVAFWCDPISGHATLYWYRQILGQGPELLVQFQDESVVDDSQLPKDRFSAERLKGVDSTLKIQPAELGDSAMYLCASSIIFGLAASGANVLTFGAGSRLTVL.

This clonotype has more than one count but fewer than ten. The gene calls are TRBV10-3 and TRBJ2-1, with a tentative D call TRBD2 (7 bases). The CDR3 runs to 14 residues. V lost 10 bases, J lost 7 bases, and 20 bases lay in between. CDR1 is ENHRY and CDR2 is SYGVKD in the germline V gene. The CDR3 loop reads CASQLAPTGNEQFF. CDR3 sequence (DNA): TGTGCCAGCCAACTAGCGCCAACAGGGAATGAGCAGTTCTTC.

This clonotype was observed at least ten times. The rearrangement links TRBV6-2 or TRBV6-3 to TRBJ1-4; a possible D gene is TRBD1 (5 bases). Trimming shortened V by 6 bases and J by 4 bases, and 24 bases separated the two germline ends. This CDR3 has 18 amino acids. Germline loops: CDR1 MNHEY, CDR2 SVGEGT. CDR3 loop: CASRPISIPGRINEKLFF. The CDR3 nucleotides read TGTGCCAGCAGGCCAATATCTATTCCGGGACGGATTAATGAAAAACTGTTTTTT.

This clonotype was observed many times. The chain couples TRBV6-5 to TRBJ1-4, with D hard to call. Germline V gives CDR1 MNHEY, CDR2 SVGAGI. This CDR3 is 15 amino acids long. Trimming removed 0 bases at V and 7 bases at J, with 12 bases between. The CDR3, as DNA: TGTGCCAGCAGTTACTCGATTTCGGAGTTTGAAAAACTGTTTTTT. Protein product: CASSYSISEFEKLFF.

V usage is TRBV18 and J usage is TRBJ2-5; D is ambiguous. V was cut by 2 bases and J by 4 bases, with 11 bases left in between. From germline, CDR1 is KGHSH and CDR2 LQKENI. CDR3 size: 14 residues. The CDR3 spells CASSPGQRGETQYF. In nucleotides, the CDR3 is TGTGCCAGCTCACCAGGGCAGAGAGGAGAGACCCAGTACTTC.